Listed here are 30 T cell receptor beta chains from one sample, sequenced in a study of response to subunit inactivated influenza vaccine. TCRdb used MiXCR to reprocess the RT-PCR reads, holding one entry per CDR3 protein. The sample yields 450,000 to 550,000 distinct CDR3 sequences, around 25% seen once. The sequenced sample was CD4+ T cells sorted from PBMCs, obtained more than 4 days after vaccination. These receptor sequences come from a man aged 50-60 years who received an inactivated influenza vaccine.

This clonotype appeared a few times. The rearrangement uses TRBV5-1 and TRBJ2-2; the D gene is possibly TRBD2 (5 bases). The CDR3 sequence is 13 residues long. CDR1 and CDR2 from the germline V gene are SGHRS and YFSETQ. Between the trimmed V and J ends, which lost 4 bases and 5 bases, there was a span of 9 bases. The CDR3 sequence: CASSEGGTGELFF. The CDR3 nucleotides are TGCGCCAGCAGCGAGGGCGGGACCGGGGAGCTGTTTTTT. Together with reference TRBV5-1 and TRBJ2-2, the CDR3 gives the full variable domain: KAGVTQTPRYLIKTRGQQVTLSCSPISGHRSVSWYQQTPGQGLQFLFEYFSETQRNKGNFPGRFSGRQFSNSRSEMNVSTLELGDSALYLCASSEGGTGELFFGEGSRLTVL.

The V call is TRBV24-1, the J call TRBJ2-1, with 14 bases aligning to TRBD2. The CDR3 runs to 16 residues. The V segment lost 2 bases and the J segment 4 bases; nucleotides outside the gene matches: 0. Per germline, CDR1 KGHDR and CDR2 SFDVKD. In DNA form, the CDR3 reads TGTGCCACCAGTGATTGGACTAGCGGGAGGTACAATGAGCAGTTCTTC. Its translation: CATSDWTSGRYNEQFF.

V and J are TRBV27 and TRBJ2-5, with TRBD1 matching over 9 bases. Per the germline V gene, CDR1 is MNHEY and CDR2 is SMNVEV (reference sequence). The CDR3 loop spans 16 amino acids. V lost 6 bases and J lost 6; bases outside the gene matches: 14. Here the CDR3 DNA reads TGTGCCAGCAGCTTCGTTATCCGGGACAGGGCACAGACCCAGTACTTC. Protein product: CASSFVIRDRAQTQYF.

There are many counts of this clonotype. A junction boundary mismatches the germline segment, possibly from a read error. The chain combines TRBV5-1 with TRBJ2-1; D is uncertain. This CDR3 has 13 residues. Germline CDR1 reads SGHRS; CDR2 reads YFSETQ. CDR3 DNA: TGTGCCAGCAGTTTGGGGAACTACAATGAGCAGTTCTTC. It translates to CASSLGNYNEQFF.

This clonotype showed up just a few times. V and J are TRBV11-1 and TRBJ1-1; D not certain. This CDR3 has 14 amino acids. The V gene lost 3 bases and the J gene lost 3 bases, with 11 bases spanning the gap. Germline CDR1 and CDR2: SGHAT and FQDESV (reference sequence). Here the CDR3 DNA reads TGTGCCAGCAGCTTGGGGAGTCGGTACACTGAAGCTTTCTTT. This translates into CASSLGSRYTEAFF.

V is TRBV12-3 or TRBV12-4 and J is TRBJ2-3; D uncertain. The CDR3 is 13 amino acids. Between the trimmed V and J ends, which lost 6 bases and 6 bases, there was a span of 13 bases. The CDR3 DNA reads as TGTGCCAGCAGCCCCTCCCGGCTGGATACGCAGTATTTT. It yields the protein CASSPSRLDTQYF.

This chain joins TRBV4-3 and TRBJ2-7, with D perhaps matching TRBD2 (5 bases). V shed 4 bases and J shed 2 bases, with 18 bases lying between them. The germline gives CDR1 LGHNA, CDR2 YSLEER. CDR3 length: 16 amino acids. For the CDR3, the DNA is TGCGCCAGCAGCCGCGGCATCGGAGGATCGACCTACGAGCAGTACTTC. Translation: CASSRGIGGSTYEQYF.

This clonotype was counted only a few times. The V call is TRBV20-1, the J call TRBJ2-1, with TRBD2 as a possible D gene (5 bases). V was cut by 0 bases and J by 4 bases, with 10 bases left in between. Germline V lookup: CDR1 DFQATT, CDR2 SNEGSKA (reference sequence). The CDR3 is 14 residues long. The CDR3 is CSARDALGYNEQFF. The CDR3 nucleotides read TGCAGTGCTAGAGATGCACTAGGGTACAATGAGCAGTTCTTC.

The rearrangement links TRBV28 to TRBJ1-3; 8 bases align to TRBD1. J gave up 2 bases and V 4 bases, and 7 bases lay outside the gene matches. Germline V CDR1 and CDR2: MDHEN, SYDVKM. The CDR3 sequence is 16 residues long. DNA for the CDR3: TGTGCCAGCAGTTCATTCCCAGGGGGCGCTGGAAACACCATATATTTT. It translates to CASSSFPGGAGNTIYF.

This clonotype was picked up a small number of times. V is TRBV5-4 and J is TRBJ1-1; D call uncertain. CDR3 length: 14 residues. V lost 0 bases, J lost 1 base, and 7 bases lay in between. Per germline, CDR1 SGHNT and CDR2 YYREEE (reference sequence). CDR3 loop: CASSLDWGNTEAFF. The CDR3 DNA sequence: TGTGCCAGCAGCTTGGATTGGGGGAACACTGAAGCTTTCTTT.

This clonotype showed up just a few times. This chain links TRBV7-8 with TRBJ2-5; 8 positions match TRBD2. The CDR3 contains 15 residues. Germline loops: CDR1 SGHVS, CDR2 FQNEAQ. V lost 5 bases to trimming and J lost 4 bases; unmatched junction nucleotides: 9. In DNA, the CDR3 is TGTGCCAGCAGCCTTTTGGGGGCGGGAGGAGAGACCCAGTACTTC. Translation gives CASSLLGAGGETQYF.

This clonotype was observed a handful of times. The chain uses TRBV24-1 and TRBJ2-5; TRBD2 matches at 8 bases. V lost 1 base to trimming and J lost 1 base; unmatched junction nucleotides: 4. The CDR3 covers 16 residues. In germline, CDR1 is KGHDR, CDR2 SFDVKD. CDR3 DNA sequence: TGTGCCACCAGTGATTTTTCAACTAGCGGCCAAGAGACCCAGTACTTC. Translated, it gives CATSDFSTSGQETQYF.

The table lists this clonotype with a few counts. The V gene is TRBV20-1, the J gene TRBJ1-6; D is unclear. This CDR3 spans 14 amino acids. Looked up from germline, CDR1 is DFQATT and CDR2 is SNEGSKA (reference sequence). Deletions cut 5 bases from V and 4 bases from J, with 12 bases between. This CDR3 is CSARGRPYNSPLHF. CDR3 bases: TGCAGTGCTCGAGGACGGCCTTATAATTCACCCCTCCACTTT.

This chain links TRBV20-1 with TRBJ1-2, with unresolved D. V shed 0 bases and J shed 1 base, with 6 bases lying between them. CDR3 size: 13 residues. Germline CDR1 DFQATT, CDR2 SNEGSKA (reference sequence). The CDR3 loop reads CSARDQVNYGYTF. The CDR3, as DNA: TGCAGTGCTAGAGATCAGGTTAACTATGGCTACACCTTC.

J is TRBJ2-7 and V is TRBV18; D is ambiguous. Between the trimmed V and J ends, which lost 6 bases and 6 bases, there was a span of 12 bases. Looked up from germline, CDR1 is KGHSH and CDR2 is LQKENI. The CDR3 loop spans 12 amino acids. Here the CDR3 DNA reads TGTGCCAGCTCTCCCGACTTTACCGAGCAGTACTTC. It yields the protein CASSPDFTEQYF.

This clonotype was observed many times. The J gene is TRBJ2-1, the V gene TRBV5-1; D is undetermined. The CDR3 totals 15 residues. Between the trimmed V and J ends, which lost 0 bases and 1 base, there was a span of 8 bases. Germline lookup yields CDR1 SGHRS and CDR2 YFSETQ. This chain's CDR3 is CASSLGVGSYNEQFF. CDR3 nucleotides: TGCGCCAGCAGCTTGGGGGTTGGATCCTACAATGAGCAGTTCTTC.

The rearrangement joins TRBV21-1 to TRBJ2-7; TRBD2, the D gene given by the table, was not confirmed from the DNA. TRBV21-1 is tagged as a pseudogene. The CDR3 covers 15 residues. The CDR3 DNA follows: TGTGCCAGCAGCAAAGGGACTAGCGGGAGATGGGAGCAGTACTTC. This translates into CASSKGTSGRWEQYF.

The chain joins TRBV20-1 to TRBJ2-2; 8 bases fit TRBD1. Germline V gene data show CDR1 as DFQATT and CDR2 as SNEGSKA (reference sequence). CDR3 size: 14 residues. With 7 bases clipped from V and 0 bases from J, the junction kept 4 bases outside the gene matches. Written as DNA, the CDR3 is TGCAGTGTTCCGGGACAGGCGAACACCGGGGAGCTGTTTTTT. Amino acids: CSVPGQANTGELFF.

As to this clonotype: A much larger clone differs by one base, so this may be a read error. The chain uses TRBV5-1 and TRBJ2-3; no clear D gene. With 5 bases removed from V and 0 bases from J, the gap between germline ends came to 10 bases. The CDR3 contains 14 residues. Germline CDR1 and CDR2: SGHRS and YFSETQ. The CDR3 region is CASRLGPSTDTQYF. CDR3 coding DNA: TGCGCCAGCAGGTTAGGACCAAGCACAGATACGCAGTATTTT.

This chain links TRBV12-3 or TRBV12-4 with TRBJ2-1; TRBD2 matches at 14 bases. The CDR3 covers 17 residues. The V segment lost 3 bases and the J segment 9 bases; nucleotides outside the gene matches: 10. The CDR3 spells CASSFVGTSGRLSEQFF. For the CDR3, the DNA is TGTGCCAGCAGTTTCGTCGGGACTAGCGGGAGACTCAGTGAGCAGTTCTTC.

This clonotype was counted only a few times. The chain employs TRBV7-9 and TRBJ2-3; TRBD2 matches at 7 bases. V lost 11 bases to trimming and J lost 0 bases; unmatched junction nucleotides: 5. Germline CDR1 and CDR2: SEHNR and FQNEAQ (reference sequence). The CDR3 totals 13 residues. The CDR3 spells CAGGGKSTDTQYF. CDR3 coding DNA: TGTGCCGGGGGGGGAAAGAGCACAGATACGCAGTATTTT.

On this clonotype itself: An end of the junction does not agree with germline; a read error may underlie this. The CDR3 loop reads CTSSIRTGIAGQETQYF. In DNA form, the CDR3 reads TGTACCAGCAGCATTCGGACAGGGATTGCCGGCCAAGAGACCCAGTACTTC. The V call is TRBV3-1, the J call TRBJ2-5, with TRBD1 identical over 8 bases. CDR3 length: 17 amino acids. Germline V gene lookup returns CDR1 LGHDT and CDR2 YNNKEL (reference sequence).

The chain couples TRBV5-6 to TRBJ1-1; D unresolved. V was pared by 4 bases and J by 1 base, with 11 bases between. CDR1 and CDR2 (germline): SGHDT, YYEEEE. The CDR3 covers 14 residues. The CDR3 spells CASSPSKWNTEAFF. Here the CDR3 DNA reads TGTGCCAGCAGCCCCAGTAAGTGGAACACTGAAGCTTTCTTT. The full variable domain, completed using reference TRBV5-6 and TRBJ1-1, is DAGVTQSPTHLIKTRGQQVTLRCSPKSGHDTVSWYQQALGQGPQFIFQYYEEEERQRGNFPDRFSGHQFPNYSSELNVNALLLGDSALYLCASSPSKWNTEAFFGQGTRLTVV.

The chain uses TRBV27 and TRBJ1-6; a possible D gene is TRBD1 (5 bases). V lost 4 bases, J lost 4 bases, and 11 bases lay in between. The CDR3 covers 15 residues. The germline CDR1 and CDR2 sequences are MNHEY and SMNVEV (reference sequence). The CDR3 coding sequence is TGTGCCAGCAGTTACCGGGACCCTTATAATTCACCCCTCCACTTT. Its protein is CASSYRDPYNSPLHF.

The count of this clonotype is one. V usage is TRBV27 and J usage is TRBJ2-5, with a weak D call TRBD1 (5 bases). Germline loops: CDR1 MNHEY, CDR2 SMNVEV (reference sequence). This CDR3 has 14 amino acids. V was clipped by 3 bases and J by 5 bases, with 13 bases between them. CDR3 nucleotides: TGTGCCAGCAGTTTGGACGGAGCAGGGGAGACCCAGTACTTC. Amino acid sequence: CASSLDGAGETQYF.

The table lists this clonotype with a few counts. This chain uses TRBV4-1 with TRBJ2-1; a possible D gene is TRBD2 (5 bases). V lost 4 bases and J lost 0, with 13 bases in between. Germline CDR1 and CDR2: MGHRA and YSYEKL. The CDR3 totals 16 residues. CDR3 residues: CASSLRSGSSYNEQFF. The DNA of the CDR3 is TGCGCCAGCAGCCTCAGATCGGGGAGCTCCTACAATGAGCAGTTCTTC.

The chain has TRBV24-1 and TRBJ1-2; possibly TRBD1 for D (6 bases). Trimming took off 4 bases at V and 4 bases at J, with 15 bases between the two ends. The CDR3 length is 15 residues. Germline V CDR1 and CDR2: KGHDR, SFDVKD. Written as DNA, the CDR3 is TGTGCCACCAGTGAGGGACAAGCACAGTTCTATGGCTACACCTTC. Amino acids: CATSEGQAQFYGYTF.

The chain joins TRBV7-2 to TRBJ2-1; a possible D gene is TRBD2 (6 bases). The V end was cut by 5 bases, the J end by 8 bases, with 19 bases between. Germline CDR1 reads SGHTA; CDR2 reads FQGNSA. The CDR3 extends over 15 amino acids. CDR3 bases: TGTGCCAGCAGCCGTACTAGCCAGCCTGGGGATGAGCAGTTCTTC. This encodes CASSRTSQPGDEQFF. Drawing the rest from reference TRBV7-2 and TRBJ2-1, the complete variable domain is GAGVSQSPSNKVTEKGKDVELRCDPISGHTALYWYRQSLGQGLEFLIYFQGNSAPDKSGLPSDRFSAERTGGSVSTLTIQRTQQEDSAVYLCASSRTSQPGDEQFFGPGTRLTVL.

V is TRBV20-1 and J is TRBJ2-3; unclear D gene. The CDR3 has 13 amino acids. Germline CDR1 reads DFQATT; CDR2 reads SNEGSKA (reference sequence). The V end lost 4 bases, the J end lost 1 base, and 9 bases lay between the germline ends. The CDR3 region is CSAKYPGTDTQYF. CDR3 coding DNA: TGCAGTGCTAAATACCCGGGCACAGATACGCAGTATTTT.

This clonotype was recorded a few times. The CDR3 loop reads CASSNPETQYF. The CDR3 DNA reads TGTGCCAGCAGTAACCCTGAGACCCAGTACTTC. The V and J genes are TRBV6-2 or TRBV6-3 and TRBJ2-5; D remains unclear. The V and J ends lost 5 bases and 5 bases respectively, with 6 bases between them. Germline-derived CDR1 and CDR2 are MNHEY and SVGEGT. The CDR3 runs 11 residues.